This T cell receptor beta chain came from a study of OX40 agonist ivuxolimab in advanced cancers. Notes on the study in general: The authors did not determine the antigen specificity of the expanded peripheral T cells. Partial responders dosed at 0.1-3.0 mg/kg displayed clonal expansion ranking among the lowest.

Germline trimming cut 3 bases from V and 4 bases from J; bases unmatched to any gene: 5. Germline assignment: CDR1 LNHDA and CDR2 SQIVND (reference sequence). CDR3 length: 15 amino acids. Note on this clone: Its antigen is undetermined.

The data were produced by immunoSEQ multiplex PCR, yet TCRdb's version contains in-frame clones alone and is incomplete. The repertoire consists of about 45,000 clones, with 89% occurring once and the leading ten covering approximately 16%. The sample in question was CD4+ or CD8+ T cells sorted from blood, obtained in a trial of the OX40 agonist ivuxolimab. This receptor was identified in an adult with an advanced solid tumor such as melanoma, head and neck, liver or kidney cancer. The chain joins TRBV19 to TRBJ2-1; TRBD2 agrees at 8 bases. The CDR3 coding sequence is TGTGCCAGTAGTATTGGCGGGGGGATTTACAATGAGCAGTTCTTC. Its translation is CASSIGGGIYNEQFF. The variable domain in full, with the rest retrieved from reference TRBV19 and TRBJ2-1, is DGGITQSPKYLFRKEGQNVTLSCEQNLNHDAMYWYRQDPGQGLRLIYYSQIVNDFQKGDIAEGYSVSREKKESFPLTVTSAQKNPTAFYLCASSIGGGIYNEQFFGPGTRLTVL.